A single sample is the source of the 32 T cell receptor beta chains below, sequenced in a study of T cell responses to AZD1222 COVID-19 vaccine. The data were produced by immunoSEQ multiplex PCR, yet TCRdb's version contains in-frame clones alone and is incomplete. In the table there are under 200,000 clones, around 90% of which are singletons. The material sequenced was peripheral blood, taken 28 days after the second AZD1222 dose. These receptor sequences come from an adult who received the AZD1222 COVID-19 vaccine.

On this clone: One end of the junction does not line up with germline, which may come from a read error. CDR3 DNA: TGTGCCAGCAGCGTAGGAACTAATTATGGCTACACCTTC. Translated, it gives CASSVGTNYGYTF. The V call is TRBV9, the J call TRBJ1-2, with D unresolved. The germline gives CDR1 SGDLS, CDR2 YYNGEE. This CDR3 comprises 13 residues.

This chain joins TRBV7-9 and TRBJ2-3, with 12 nucleotides matching TRBD1. J was trimmed by 6 bases and V by 7 bases; bases with no gene match: 11. CDR3 size: 16 residues. Germline V CDR1 and CDR2: SEHNR, FQNEAQ (reference sequence). The CDR3 region has the DNA TGTGCCAGCATATCCCGGGACAGGGGGCGTCGGGATACGCAGTATTTT. Translating gives CASISRDRGRRDTQYF.

This clone was seen more than once but under ten times. The chain carries TRBV6-2 or TRBV6-3 and TRBJ2-4, with no clear D. Germline CDR1 and CDR2: MNHEY and SVGEGT. The CDR3 length is 14 residues. V was cut by 2 bases and J by 0 bases, with 5 bases left in between. This chain's CDR3 is CASSYGIAKNIQYF. CDR3 coding DNA: TGTGCCAGCAGTTACGGGATAGCCAAAAACATTCAGTACTTC.

V usage is TRBV21-1 and J usage is TRBJ2-7; TRBD1 reflects the table's D call only, with no check against the DNA. TRBV21-1 is recorded as a pseudogene. The CDR3 runs 14 residues. CDR3 sequence: CASSVGTVSYEQYF. CDR3 DNA sequence: TGTGCCAGCAGCGTAGGGACAGTCTCCTACGAGCAGTACTTC.

The V gene is TRBV11-2, the J gene TRBJ2-3; the D is unclear. There are 13 residues in the CDR3. Germline V gene lookup returns CDR1 SGHAT and CDR2 FQNNGV. V gave up 5 bases and J gave up 8 bases, with 14 bases separating them. The CDR3 loop reads CASSPSSRRTQYF. The DNA for the CDR3 is TGTGCCAGCAGCCCTTCTTCGCGGCGTACGCAGTATTTT.

The rearrangement links TRBV2 to TRBJ2-5; D is ambiguous. The CDR3 sequence is 16 residues long. The V end lost 2 bases, the J end lost 2 bases, and 15 bases lay between the germline ends. Germline loops: CDR1 SNHLY, CDR2 FYNNEI. The CDR3: CASSETATPEQETQYF. The CDR3 DNA follows: TGTGCCAGCAGTGAAACCGCGACCCCCGAACAAGAGACCCAGTACTTC.

This chain's CDR3 is CASSEGYEQYF. The DNA of the CDR3 is TGTGCCAGCAGTGAAGGCTACGAGCAGTACTTC. The genes are TRBV2 and TRBJ2-7; D gene unclear. V lost 1 base and J lost 3, with 1 base in between. Germline assignment: CDR1 SNHLY and CDR2 FYNNEI. This CDR3 comprises 11 residues.

V gene TRBV7-9 combines with J gene TRBJ1-1; no firm D call. The CDR3 runs 13 residues. Germline V CDR1 and CDR2: SEHNR, FQNEAQ (reference sequence). The germline V and J ends were trimmed by 4 bases and 8 bases, with 14 bases remaining between them. The CDR3 loop reads CASSSSLVAEAFF. The CDR3 nucleotides read TGTGCCAGCAGCTCCTCCCTGGTAGCGGAAGCTTTCTTT.

This chain connects TRBV4-3 to TRBJ1-2, with a weak D call TRBD1 (5 bases). The CDR3 covers 16 residues. From germline, CDR1 is LGHNA and CDR2 YSLEER. V was clipped by 0 bases and J by 4 bases, with 15 bases between them. The CDR3 protein is CASSQDGAGTTYGYTF. The CDR3 coding sequence is TGCGCCAGCAGCCAAGATGGGGCCGGGACCACCTATGGCTACACCTTC.

This clone was detected only a few times. The gene calls are TRBV21-1 and TRBJ1-2; TRBD1 reflects the table's D call only, with no check against the DNA. TRBV21-1 is listed as a pseudogene. CDR3 size: 13 residues. The CDR3: CASSKQGAYGYTF. The CDR3 coding sequence is TGTGCCAGCAGCAAACAGGGGGCCTATGGCTACACCTTC.

V and J are TRBV4-3 and TRBJ2-6; D gene uncertain. The CDR3 sequence is 16 residues long. CDR1 and CDR2 (germline): LGHNA, YSLEER. V was cut by 0 bases and J by 0 bases, with 6 bases left in between. CDR3 residues: CASSQDSTSGANVLTF. In DNA, the CDR3 is TGCGCCAGCAGCCAAGATTCAACCTCTGGGGCCAACGTCCTGACTTTC.

The count of this clone is one. V is TRBV5-1 and J is TRBJ1-3, with a weak D call TRBD1 (6 bases). V lost 5 bases and J lost 0, with 15 bases in between. Germline V lookup: CDR1 SGHRS, CDR2 YFSETQ. There are 16 residues in the CDR3. CDR3 protein: CASSLSTGISGNTIYF. For the CDR3, the DNA is TGCGCCAGCAGTTTGAGTACAGGGATCTCTGGAAACACCATATATTTT.

This chain links TRBV5-1 with TRBJ2-2, with D perhaps matching TRBD2 (5 bases). The CDR3 totals 12 residues. Germline-derived CDR1 and CDR2 are SGHRS and YFSETQ. Trimming pared 5 bases from V and 8 bases from J, leaving 10 bases between. CDR3 in DNA: TGCGCCAGCAGTACTAGGGCGGGGGAGCTGTTTTTT. This encodes CASSTRAGELFF.

The gene calls are TRBV7-9 and TRBJ1-2; 8 nucleotides agree with TRBD1. Unmatched junction bases numbered 12, after V lost 4 bases and J lost 2 bases. The CDR3 has 17 amino acids. Per the germline V gene, CDR1 is SEHNR and CDR2 is FQNEAQ (reference sequence). The CDR3 sequence is CASSSLTGVAVNYGYTF. The CDR3 DNA reads as TGTGCCAGCAGCTCGTTGACAGGGGTTGCAGTAAACTATGGCTACACCTTC. Drawing the rest from reference TRBV7-9 and TRBJ1-2, the complete variable domain is DTGVSQNPRHKITKRGQNVTFRCDPISEHNRLYWYRQTLGQGPEFLTYFQNEAQLEKSRLLSDRFSAERPKGSFSTLEIQRTEQGDSAMYLCASSSLTGVAVNYGYTFGSGTRLTVV.

DNA for the CDR3: TGCAGCGTCAGACAGGGGGTGGAAAAACTGTTTTTT. It codes for CSVRQGVEKLFF. The rearrangement links TRBV29-1 to TRBJ1-4, with 9 bases identical to TRBD1. The CDR3 contains 12 residues. The trim removed 6 bases at V and 8 bases at J, leaving 4 bases unmatched. Germline V lookup: CDR1 SQVTM, CDR2 ANQGSEA.

This chain links TRBV7-6 with TRBJ2-7; D gene ambiguous. Trimming shortened V by 4 bases and J by 2 bases, and 18 bases separated the two germline ends. Germline assignment: CDR1 SGHVS and CDR2 FNYEAQ. The CDR3 length is 16 residues. The chain's CDR3 is CASSSLPGPIAYEQYF. In nucleotides, the CDR3 is TGTGCCAGCAGCTCACTCCCGGGCCCCATCGCCTACGAGCAGTACTTC.

V usage is TRBV4-1 and J usage is TRBJ1-2; no firm D call. The CDR3 totals 12 residues. Trimming removed 4 bases at V and 7 bases at J, with 10 bases between. CDR1 MGHRA and CDR2 YSYEKL come from the germline V gene. The CDR3 nucleotides read TGCGCCAGCAGCCCAATTCCGGGTGGCTACACCTTC. Translating gives CASSPIPGGYTF.

As DNA, the CDR3 is TGTGCCAGCCGCCCCCTGGACATACCAGAAACAGATACGCAGTATTTT. This codes for CASRPLDIPETDTQYF. The chain uses TRBV11-2 and TRBJ2-3, with a possible D match to TRBD1 (5 bases). The CDR3 is 16 residues long. Deletions cut 8 bases from V and 3 bases from J, with 21 bases between. The germline V gene has CDR1 SGHAT and CDR2 FQNNGV.

This sequence joins TRBV7-9 and TRBJ2-3, with a possible D match to TRBD1 (5 bases). The CDR3 loop spans 16 amino acids. Trimming took 2 bases from V and 3 from J, leaving 15 bases between them. The V gene's germline CDR1 is SEHNR and CDR2 FQNEAQ (reference sequence). CDR3 nucleotide sequence: TGTGCCAGCAGCTTATCGGATCGCAGGGTAACAGATACGCAGTATTTT. Translating it yields CASSLSDRRVTDTQYF.

The chain has TRBV5-1 and TRBJ2-1; 12 bases match TRBD2. Trimming at V came to 4 bases and at J to 12 bases, leaving 14 bases not matched to a gene. The CDR3 covers 16 residues. Germline V gene lookup returns CDR1 SGHRS and CDR2 YFSETQ. The CDR3 region has the DNA TGCGCCAGCAGCCCCGGACTAGCGGGGAGCGACCCGCGGCAGTTCTTC. Translation: CASSPGLAGSDPRQFF.

The chain links TRBV2 to TRBJ1-1, with no clear D. Deletions cut 4 bases from V and 6 bases from J, with 9 bases between. There are 12 residues in the CDR3. Germline V gene lookup returns CDR1 SNHLY and CDR2 FYNNEI. In DNA form, the CDR3 reads TGTGCCAGCAGTGGGCCCGGGCCTGAAGCTTTCTTT. It translates to CASSGPGPEAFF.

The chain is built from TRBV19 and TRBJ2-2; D gene unclear. CDR1 and CDR2 (germline): LNHDA, SQIVND (reference sequence). The CDR3 length is 14 residues. V gave up 7 bases and J gave up 5 bases, with 14 bases separating them. CDR3 in amino acids: CASKTGHGTGELFF. For the CDR3, the DNA is TGTGCCAGTAAAACCGGGCATGGGACCGGGGAGCTGTTTTTT. Using reference TRBV19 and TRBJ2-2 for the parts outside the CDR3, the full variable domain is DGGITQSPKYLFRKEGQNVTLSCEQNLNHDAMYWYRQDPGQGLRLIYYSQIVNDFQKGDIAEGYSVSREKKESFPLTVTSAQKNPTAFYLCASKTGHGTGELFFGEGSRLTVL.

This clone was recorded a few times. The chain has TRBV11-2 and TRBJ1-1, with 8 bases that match TRBD1. Trimming at V came to 7 bases and at J to 5 bases, leaving 12 bases not matched to a gene. The CDR3 length is 15 residues. Germline V gene sequence: CDR1 SGHAT, CDR2 FQNNGV. CDR3 in amino acids: CASTRQGALGTEAFF. In DNA, the CDR3 is TGTGCCAGCACCCGCCAGGGGGCGTTGGGAACTGAAGCTTTCTTT.

The chain employs TRBV7-2 and TRBJ2-5; D may be TRBD2 (6 bases). The V gene lost 5 bases and the J gene lost 6 bases, with 19 bases spanning the gap. Germline-derived CDR1 and CDR2 are SGHTA and FQGNSA. The CDR3 extends over 15 amino acids. The CDR3 protein is CASSHRVAGKQTQYF. The CDR3 nucleotides are TGTGCCAGCAGCCACCGGGTGGCGGGGAAACAGACCCAGTACTTC.

V gene TRBV5-6 combines with J gene TRBJ1-2; 7 nucleotides align to TRBD1. V was clipped by 4 bases and J by 3 bases; unmatched bases: 9. This CDR3 comprises 15 residues. The V gene's germline CDR1 is SGHDT and CDR2 YYEEEE. The CDR3 coding sequence is TGTGCCAGCAGCATCGGGACAGTCAGTCACTATGGCTACACCTTC. It encodes CASSIGTVSHYGYTF. The whole variable domain, filled in from reference TRBV5-6 and TRBJ1-2, reads DAGVTQSPTHLIKTRGQQVTLRCSPKSGHDTVSWYQQALGQGPQFIFQYYEEEERQRGNFPDRFSGHQFPNYSSELNVNALLLGDSALYLCASSIGTVSHYGYTFGSGTRLTVV.

This clone was picked up one time. The CDR3 DNA reads as TGTGCCAGCAGTGGCGAAGAGACCCAGTACTTC. Translated, it gives CASSGEETQYF. The rearrangement uses TRBV2 and TRBJ2-5; D remains unclear. CDR1 and CDR2 from the germline V gene are SNHLY and FYNNEI. Trimming took 4 bases from V and 3 from J, leaving 3 bases between them. The CDR3 extends over 11 amino acids.

This rearrangement joins TRBV7-9 to TRBJ2-7; D possibly corresponds to TRBD2 (6 bases). Germline-derived CDR1 and CDR2 are SEHNR and FQNEAQ (reference sequence). This CDR3 comprises 14 residues. Between the trimmed V and J ends, which lost 5 bases and 3 bases, there was a span of 14 bases. CDR3 DNA sequence: TGTGCCAGCAGCCCCCCTTGGCGGGACTACGAGCAGTACTTC. Translated, it gives CASSPPWRDYEQYF.

The chain uses TRBV27 and TRBJ2-7, with TRBD2 matching over 7 bases. The germline V gene has CDR1 MNHEY and CDR2 SMNVEV (reference sequence). The CDR3 is 13 residues long. The V gene end was trimmed by 0 bases and the J gene end by 7 bases; junction bases not matched to a gene: 3. CDR3 loop: CASSLSGGGEQYF. The DNA for the CDR3 is TGTGCCAGCAGTTTATCTGGGGGGGGTGAGCAGTACTTC.

The CDR3 here is CALQRVRGGSSYEQYF. The CDR3 coding sequence is TGTGCCCTACAAAGGGTTCGCGGGGGGTCCTCCTACGAGCAGTACTTC. This chain links TRBV30 with TRBJ2-7, with TRBD2 matching over 8 bases. Germline V gene lookup returns CDR1 GTSNPN and CDR2 SVGIG (reference sequence). This CDR3 is 16 amino acids long. V trimming: 8 bases; J trimming: 0 bases; junction bases outside the gene matches: 15.

The V gene is TRBV19, the J gene TRBJ2-5; D is unresolved. The CDR3 covers 13 residues. In germline, CDR1 is LNHDA, CDR2 SQIVND (reference sequence). Deletions cut 3 bases from V and 1 base from J, with 6 bases between. DNA for the CDR3: TGTGCCAGTAGTATTCTGGGCCAAGAGACCCAGTACTTC. This gives the protein CASSILGQETQYF.

This chain joins TRBV5-8 and TRBJ1-5; D not certain. Germline CDR1 is SGHTS and CDR2 is YDEGEE. This CDR3 region has 14 residues. Trimming shortened V by 3 bases and J by 1 base, and 8 bases separated the two germline ends. CDR3: CASSSLASNQPQHF. In nucleotides, the CDR3 is TGTGCCAGCAGCTCACTGGCCAGCAATCAGCCCCAGCATTTT.

V gene TRBV7-2 combines with J gene TRBJ1-2; D remains unclear. Germline V lookup: CDR1 SGHTA, CDR2 FQGNSA. This CDR3 has 12 residues. The V gene lost 0 bases and the J gene lost 8 bases, with 7 bases spanning the gap. CDR3 amino acids: CASSLAYSGYTF. The CDR3 DNA is TGTGCCAGCAGCTTAGCCTACAGCGGCTACACCTTC.